A single sample gave rise to the 4 T cell receptor beta chains below, sequenced in a study of T cells in Graves' hyperthyroidism and ophthalmopathy. Amplification yielded TCR beta CDR3 regions, with RNA transcripts as the source. TCR CDR3 underwent first-round RT-PCR with the HTBI primer set. TCRdb used MiXCR to reprocess the multiplex PCR reads, holding one entry per CDR3 protein. Of some 300,000 distinct CDR3 sequences listed, approximately 18% are singletons. Sequenced sample: blood. All receptors derive from a man in his fifties or sixties with Graves' ophthalmopathy.

This chain links TRBV20-1 with TRBJ2-2; D uncertain. This CDR3 comprises 15 residues. The germline CDR1 and CDR2 sequences are DFQATT and SNEGSKA (reference sequence). Trimming pared 2 bases from V and 1 base from J, leaving 11 bases between. The DNA of the CDR3 is TGCAGTGCTAGAAGCCACACCCTGAACACCGGGGAGCTGTTTTTT. Translating it yields CSARSHTLNTGELFF.

This clonotype occurred a few times. The V call is TRBV6-1, the J call TRBJ1-2; D not certain. Germline CDR1 is MNHNS and CDR2 is SASEGT. V lost 8 bases and J lost 3, with 10 bases in between. The CDR3 loop spans 12 amino acids. The CDR3 DNA reads as TGTGCCAGCGGCAGCACGTACTATGGCTACACCTTC. Translated, it gives CASGSTYYGYTF.

This clonotype occurred many times. The chain joins TRBV3-1 to TRBJ2-7, with 10 positions matching TRBD2. The germline CDR1 and CDR2 sequences are LGHDT and YNNKEL (reference sequence). This CDR3 has 15 residues. V lost 6 bases and J lost 0; bases outside the gene matches: 5. The DNA for the CDR3 is TGTGCCAGCAGTAAAGCGGGAGGGAGCTCCTACGAGCAGTACTTC. This gives the protein CASSKAGGSSYEQYF.

This clonotype has more than one count but fewer than ten. V and J are TRBV10-3 and TRBJ1-1; D is uncertain. V was pared by 3 bases and J by 4 bases, with 12 bases between. CDR1 is ENHRY and CDR2 is SYGVKD in the germline V gene. CDR3 size: 14 residues. CDR3 DNA: TGTGCCATCAGTGACCCAATGGGTAGCACTGAAGCTTTCTTT. Protein sequence: CAISDPMGSTEAFF.